This paragraph reports one T cell receptor (beta chain). The CDR3 has 14 amino acids. Germline V CDR1 and CDR2: SGDLS, YYNGEE. V lost 1 base, J lost 7 bases, and 14 bases lay in between. This specimen belongs to a study of control samples from healthy donors and cancer patients. TCRdb's table, derived via immunoSEQ multiplex PCR, lists solely in-frame clones and lacks some. The profile shows about 170,000 clones, more than 85% of them singletons. The specimen sequenced was blood. V and J are TRBV9 and TRBJ1-1, with D perhaps matching TRBD1 (6 bases). This clonotype was sampled from a woman aged 35 to 49 in good health. CDR3 nucleotide sequence: TGTGCCAGCAGCGTAATGACAGGCTCAAGTGAAGCTTTCTTT. Residues: CASSVMTGSSEAFF.